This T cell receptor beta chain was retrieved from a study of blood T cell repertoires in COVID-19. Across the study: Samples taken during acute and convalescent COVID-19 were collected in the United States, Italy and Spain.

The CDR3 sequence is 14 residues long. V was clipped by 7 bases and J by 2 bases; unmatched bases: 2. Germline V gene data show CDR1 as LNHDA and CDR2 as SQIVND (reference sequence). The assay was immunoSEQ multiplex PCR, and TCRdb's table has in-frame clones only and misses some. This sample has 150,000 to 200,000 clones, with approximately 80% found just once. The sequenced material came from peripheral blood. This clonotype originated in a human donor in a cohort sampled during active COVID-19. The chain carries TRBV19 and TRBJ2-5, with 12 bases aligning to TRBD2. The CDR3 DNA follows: TGTGCCAGTACCGGACTAGCGGGACAAGAGACCCAGTACTTC. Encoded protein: CASTGLAGQETQYF.